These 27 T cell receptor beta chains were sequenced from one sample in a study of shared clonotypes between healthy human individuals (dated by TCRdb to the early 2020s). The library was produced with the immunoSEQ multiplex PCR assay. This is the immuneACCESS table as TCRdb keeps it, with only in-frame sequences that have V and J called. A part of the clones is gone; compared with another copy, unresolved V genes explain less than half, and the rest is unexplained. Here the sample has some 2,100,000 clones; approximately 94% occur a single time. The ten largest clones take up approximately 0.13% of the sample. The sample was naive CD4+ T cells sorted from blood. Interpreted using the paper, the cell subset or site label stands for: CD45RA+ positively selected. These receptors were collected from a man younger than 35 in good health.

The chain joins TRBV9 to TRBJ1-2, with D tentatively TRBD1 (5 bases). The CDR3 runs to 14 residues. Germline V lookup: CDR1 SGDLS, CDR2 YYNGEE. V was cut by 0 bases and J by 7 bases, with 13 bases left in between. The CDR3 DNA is TGTGCCAGCAGCGTAGAAGGGGTGGGAGGTGGCTACACCTTC. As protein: CASSVEGVGGGYTF.

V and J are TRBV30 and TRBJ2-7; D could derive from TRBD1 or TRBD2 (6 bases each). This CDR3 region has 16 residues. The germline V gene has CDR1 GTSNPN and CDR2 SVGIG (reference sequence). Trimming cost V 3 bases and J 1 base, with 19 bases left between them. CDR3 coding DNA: TGTGCCTGGAGCGAGGTTCAAAAGGGGGGATCCTACGAGCAGTACTTC. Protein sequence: CAWSEVQKGGSYEQYF.

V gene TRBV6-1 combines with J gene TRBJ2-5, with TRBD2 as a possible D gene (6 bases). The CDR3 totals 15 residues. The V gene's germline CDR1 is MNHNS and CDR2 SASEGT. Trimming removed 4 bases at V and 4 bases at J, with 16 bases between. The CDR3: CASSAWRGEGETQYF. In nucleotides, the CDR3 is TGTGCCAGCAGTGCTTGGCGGGGCGAAGGAGAGACCCAGTACTTC.

The CDR3 region is CASSTQNKGETQYF. CDR3 nucleotides: TGTGCCAGCTCAACCCAGAATAAGGGGGAGACCCAGTACTTC. This rearrangement joins TRBV18 to TRBJ2-5; D is perhaps TRBD1 (5 bases). Germline values: CDR1 KGHSH, CDR2 LQKENI. CDR3 length: 14 residues. Trimming shortened V by 5 bases and J by 5 bases, and 15 bases separated the two germline ends. Full variable domain (remainder filled in from reference TRBV18 and TRBJ2-5): NAGVMQNPRHLVRRRGQEARLRCSPMKGHSHVYWYRQLPEEGLKFMVYLQKENIIDESGMPKERFSAEFPKEGPSILRIQQVVRGDSAAYFCASSTQNKGETQYFGPGTRLLVL.

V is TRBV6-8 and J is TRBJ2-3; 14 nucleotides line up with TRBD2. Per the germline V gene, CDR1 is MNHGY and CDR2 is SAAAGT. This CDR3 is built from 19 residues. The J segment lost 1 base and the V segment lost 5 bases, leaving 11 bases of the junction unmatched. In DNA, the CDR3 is TGTGCCAGCAGTAATGGGGGGACTAGCGGGGGCATTTGCACAGATACGCAGTATTTT. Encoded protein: CASSNGGTSGGICTDTQYF.

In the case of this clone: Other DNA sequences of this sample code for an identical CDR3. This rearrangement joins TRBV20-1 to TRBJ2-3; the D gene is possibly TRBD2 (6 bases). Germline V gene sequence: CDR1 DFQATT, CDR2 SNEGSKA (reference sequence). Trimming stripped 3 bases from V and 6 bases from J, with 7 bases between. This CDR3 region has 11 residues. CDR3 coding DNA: TGCAGTGCTAGGGAGGGTGATACGCAGTATTTT. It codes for CSAREGDTQYF.

The CDR3 loop is CASSRTRQGSPQGDTEAFF. The CDR3 nucleotides read TGTGCCAGCAGCCGGACGAGACAGGGGTCACCCCAGGGGGACACTGAAGCTTTCTTT. This chain connects TRBV9 to TRBJ1-1, with 8 bases that match TRBD1. The CDR3 runs 19 residues. Germline-derived CDR1 and CDR2 are SGDLS and YYNGEE. V trimming: 4 bases; J trimming: 3 bases; junction bases outside the gene matches: 20.

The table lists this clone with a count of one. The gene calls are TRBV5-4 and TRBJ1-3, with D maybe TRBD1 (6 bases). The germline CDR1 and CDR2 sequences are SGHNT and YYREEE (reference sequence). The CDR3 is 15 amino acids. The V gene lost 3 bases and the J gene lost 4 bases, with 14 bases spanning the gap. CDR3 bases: TGTGCCAGCAGCTCACAGGGCGGTCCGGGAAACACCATATATTTT. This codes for CASSSQGGPGNTIYF.

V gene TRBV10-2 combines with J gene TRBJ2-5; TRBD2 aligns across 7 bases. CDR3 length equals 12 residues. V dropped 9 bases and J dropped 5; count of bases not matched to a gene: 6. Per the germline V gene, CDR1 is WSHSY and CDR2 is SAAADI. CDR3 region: CASGWGGETQYF. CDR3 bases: TGCGCCAGTGGTTGGGGAGGGGAGACCCAGTACTTC.

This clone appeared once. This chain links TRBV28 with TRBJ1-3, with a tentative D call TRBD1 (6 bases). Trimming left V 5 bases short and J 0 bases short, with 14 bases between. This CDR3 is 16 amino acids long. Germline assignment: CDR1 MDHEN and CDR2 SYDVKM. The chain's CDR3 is CASSLNRVPSGNTIYF. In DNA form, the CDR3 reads TGTGCCAGCAGTCTCAACAGGGTCCCCTCTGGAAACACCATATATTTT.

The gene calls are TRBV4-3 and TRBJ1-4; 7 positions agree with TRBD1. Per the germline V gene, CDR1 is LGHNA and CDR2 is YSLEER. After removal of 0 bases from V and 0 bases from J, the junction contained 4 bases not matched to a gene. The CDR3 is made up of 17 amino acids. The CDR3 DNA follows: TGCGCCAGCAGCCAAGATGAGGGGGCGGCAACTAATGAAAAACTGTTTTTT. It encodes CASSQDEGAATNEKLFF.

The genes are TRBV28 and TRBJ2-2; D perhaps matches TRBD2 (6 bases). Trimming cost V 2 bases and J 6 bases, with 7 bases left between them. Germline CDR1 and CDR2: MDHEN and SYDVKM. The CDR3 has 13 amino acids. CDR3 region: CASSLGGPGELFF. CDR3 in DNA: TGTGCCAGCAGTTTAGGAGGGCCCGGGGAGCTGTTTTTT.

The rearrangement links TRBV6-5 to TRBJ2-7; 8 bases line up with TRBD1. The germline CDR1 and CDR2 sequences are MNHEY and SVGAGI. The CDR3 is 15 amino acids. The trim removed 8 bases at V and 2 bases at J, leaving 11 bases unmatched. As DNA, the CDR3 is TGTGCCAGCTGTAGCGTAGACAGGGGACCCTACGAGCAGTACTTC. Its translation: CASCSVDRGPYEQYF.

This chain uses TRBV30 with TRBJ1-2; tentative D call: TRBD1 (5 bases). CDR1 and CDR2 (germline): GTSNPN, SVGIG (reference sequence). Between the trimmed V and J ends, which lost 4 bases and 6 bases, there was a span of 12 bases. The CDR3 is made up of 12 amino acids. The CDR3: CAWIGTGNGYTF. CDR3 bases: TGTGCCTGGATTGGGACGGGGAATGGCTACACCTTC.

The CDR3 bases are TGTGCCAGCAGCGCCCAGCACAATGAAAAACTGTTTTTT. Protein sequence: CASSAQHNEKLFF. The chain links TRBV7-2 to TRBJ1-4; D gene uncertain. From germline, CDR1 is SGHTA and CDR2 FQGNSA. V was trimmed by 5 bases and J by 5 bases, leaving 9 bases between them. This CDR3 has 13 amino acids.

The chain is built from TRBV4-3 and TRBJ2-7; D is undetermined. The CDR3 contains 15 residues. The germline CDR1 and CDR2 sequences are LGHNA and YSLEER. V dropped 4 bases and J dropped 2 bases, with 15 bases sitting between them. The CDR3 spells CASSPSRAGPYEQYF. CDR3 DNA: TGCGCCAGCAGCCCCTCCCGCGCCGGGCCCTACGAGCAGTACTTC.

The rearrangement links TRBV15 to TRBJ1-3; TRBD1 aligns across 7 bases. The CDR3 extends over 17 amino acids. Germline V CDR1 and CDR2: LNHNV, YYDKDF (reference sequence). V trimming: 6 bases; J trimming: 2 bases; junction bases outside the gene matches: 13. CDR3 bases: TGTGCCACCAGAAGCGACAGGGTCCTTGGGGCTGGAAACACCATATATTTT. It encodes CATRSDRVLGAGNTIYF. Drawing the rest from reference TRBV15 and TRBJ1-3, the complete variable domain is DAMVIQNPRYQVTQFGKPVTLSCSQTLNHNVMYWYQQKSSQAPKLLFHYYDKDFNNEADTPDNFQSRRPNTSFCFLDIRSPGLGDTAMYLCATRSDRVLGAGNTIYFGEGSWLTVV.

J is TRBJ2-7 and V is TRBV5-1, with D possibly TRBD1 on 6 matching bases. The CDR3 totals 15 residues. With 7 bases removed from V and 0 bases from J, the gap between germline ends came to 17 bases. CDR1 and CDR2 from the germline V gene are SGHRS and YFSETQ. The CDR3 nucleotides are TGCGCCAGCTACTCCCACAGGGACAACTCCTACGAGCAGTACTTC. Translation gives CASYSHRDNSYEQYF.

The CDR3 spells CAWARQGSEGQFF. Written as DNA, the CDR3 is TGTGCCTGGGCCAGACAGGGGTCGGAAGGGCAGTTCTTC. The chain joins TRBV30 to TRBJ2-1; 8 positions match TRBD1. J was trimmed by 12 bases and V by 5 bases; bases with no gene match: 12. The CDR3 consists of 13 residues. Germline V gives CDR1 GTSNPN, CDR2 SVGIG (reference sequence).

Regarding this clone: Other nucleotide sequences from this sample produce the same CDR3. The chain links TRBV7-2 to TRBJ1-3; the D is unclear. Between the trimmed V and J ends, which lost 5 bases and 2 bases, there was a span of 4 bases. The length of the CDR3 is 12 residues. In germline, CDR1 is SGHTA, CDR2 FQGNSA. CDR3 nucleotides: TGTGCCAGCAGCCTCGCTGGAAACACCATATATTTT. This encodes CASSLAGNTIYF.

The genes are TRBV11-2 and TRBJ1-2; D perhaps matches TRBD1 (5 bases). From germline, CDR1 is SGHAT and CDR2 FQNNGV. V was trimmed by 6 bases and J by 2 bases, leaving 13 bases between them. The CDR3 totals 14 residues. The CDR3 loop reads CASSQTRGNYGYTF. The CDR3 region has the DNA TGTGCCAGCAGTCAGACTCGGGGGAACTATGGCTACACCTTC.

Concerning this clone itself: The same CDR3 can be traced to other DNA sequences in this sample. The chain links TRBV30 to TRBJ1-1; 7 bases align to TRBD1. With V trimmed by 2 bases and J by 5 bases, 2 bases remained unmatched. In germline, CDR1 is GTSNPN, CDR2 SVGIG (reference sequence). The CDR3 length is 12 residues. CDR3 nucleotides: TGTGCCTGGAGTACAGGGGTGACTGAAGCTTTCTTT. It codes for CAWSTGVTEAFF.

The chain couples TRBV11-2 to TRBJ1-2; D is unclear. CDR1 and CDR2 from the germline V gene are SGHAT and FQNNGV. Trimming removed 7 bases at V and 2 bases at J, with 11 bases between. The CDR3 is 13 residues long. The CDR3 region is CASIGQGNYGYTF. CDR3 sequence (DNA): TGTGCCAGCATCGGCCAAGGAAACTATGGCTACACCTTC. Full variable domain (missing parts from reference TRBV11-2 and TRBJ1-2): EAGVAQSPRYKIIEKRQSVAFWCNPISGHATLYWYQQILGQGPKLLIQFQNNGVVDDSQLPKDRFSAERLKGVDSTLKIQPAKLEDSAVYLCASIGQGNYGYTFGSGTRLTVV.

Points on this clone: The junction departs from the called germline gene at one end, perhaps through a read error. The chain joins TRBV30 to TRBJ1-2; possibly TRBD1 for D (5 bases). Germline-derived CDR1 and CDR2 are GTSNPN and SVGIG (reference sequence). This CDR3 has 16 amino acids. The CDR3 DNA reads TGTGCCGGGAGGGGCGGCAAGATCTATCCTTACTATGGCTACACCTTC. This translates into CAGRGGKIYPYYGYTF.

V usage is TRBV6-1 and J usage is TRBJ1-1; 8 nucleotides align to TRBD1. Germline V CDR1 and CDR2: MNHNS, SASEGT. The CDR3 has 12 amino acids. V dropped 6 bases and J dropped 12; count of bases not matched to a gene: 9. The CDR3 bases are TGTGCCAGCAGCCGCGGACAGGGAGAGCCTTTCTTT. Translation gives CASSRGQGEPFF.

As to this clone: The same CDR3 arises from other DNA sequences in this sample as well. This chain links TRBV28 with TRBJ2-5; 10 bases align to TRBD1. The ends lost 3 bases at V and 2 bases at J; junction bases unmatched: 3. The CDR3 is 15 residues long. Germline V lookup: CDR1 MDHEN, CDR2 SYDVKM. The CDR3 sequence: CASSLGTGVQETQYF. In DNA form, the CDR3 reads TGTGCCAGCAGTTTGGGGACAGGGGTTCAAGAGACCCAGTACTTC. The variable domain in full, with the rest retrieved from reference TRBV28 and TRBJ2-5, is DVKVTQSSRYLVKRTGEKVFLECVQDMDHENMFWYRQDPGLGLRLIYFSYDVKMKEKGDIPEGYSVSREKKERFSLILESASTNQTSMYLCASSLGTGVQETQYFGPGTRLLVL.

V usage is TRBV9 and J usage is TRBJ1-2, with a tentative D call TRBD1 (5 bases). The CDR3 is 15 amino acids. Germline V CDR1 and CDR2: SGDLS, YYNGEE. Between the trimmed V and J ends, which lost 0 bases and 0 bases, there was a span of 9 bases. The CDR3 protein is CASSVAAGPNYGYTF. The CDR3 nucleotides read TGTGCCAGCAGCGTAGCCGCGGGGCCTAACTATGGCTACACCTTC. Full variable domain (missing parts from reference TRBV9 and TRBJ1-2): DSGVTQTPKHLITATGQRVTLRCSPRSGDLSVYWYQQSLDQGLQFLIQYYNGEERAKGNILERFSAQQFPDLHSELNLSSLELGDSALYFCASSVAAGPNYGYTFGSGTRLTVV.